This T cell receptor (beta chain) was sequenced during a study of cytomegalovirus exposure and HLA in healthy donors. The CDR3 runs to 16 residues. The germline V gene encodes CDR1 LGHNT and CDR2 FRNRAP. Deletions cut 1 base from V and 2 bases from J, with 11 bases between. The study, taken as a whole, reports: Data from an earlier analysis indicated that most TCR beta V segments were productive either about 90% or about 30% of the time. As a later analysis showed, a missense DCLRE1C variant was linked to trimming of TCR beta V- and J-genes.

13 Jbeta primers and 60 Vbeta primers were used for the PCR. Sequenced by immunoSEQ multiplex PCR; TCRdb stores in-frame clones only, minus some. Here the sample spans 45,000 to 55,000 clones, less than 70% being singletons. About this clone: Its cognate antigen is unknown.

This TCR was recovered from a human donor in good health. Sequenced input: PBMCs. V is TRBV12-5 and J is TRBJ1-4; D perhaps matches TRBD1 (6 bases). CDR3 DNA sequence: TGTGCTAGTGGTTTGGCAAAAACAGGGACTAATGAAAAACTGTTTTTT. It encodes CASGLAKTGTNEKLFF.